The TCR beta chain described here comes from a study of T cell repertoires in cytomegalovirus infection. Study details: Public TCR beta signatures provided an indication of both CMV infection and a matching HLA type. Whole-study findings and limits: Dominating the ex vivo response were HLA-C-restricted CMV-specific TCR beta clonotypes.

In the case of this clonotype: The antigen is unknown.

CDR3 size: 12 residues. The germline gives CDR1 ENHRY, CDR2 SYGVKD. The V gene lost 1 base and the J gene lost 10 bases, with 9 bases spanning the gap. Each CDR3 protein gets one entry after TCRdb re-called the reads with MiXCR. In the table there are 450,000 to 650,000 distinct CDR3 sequences, 35% to 50% of which are singletons. This sequence was found in a human donor in good health (CMV status not recorded). Some clones in this sample may be carry-over from other donors' samples. The chain employs TRBV10-3 and TRBJ2-3; no clear D gene. The sample here was cultured PBMCs, taken from culture after CMV antigen stimulation. Here the CDR3 reads CAISEYSQSQYF. The CDR3 bases are TGTGCCATCAGTGAGTACTCCCAGTCGCAGTATTTT.